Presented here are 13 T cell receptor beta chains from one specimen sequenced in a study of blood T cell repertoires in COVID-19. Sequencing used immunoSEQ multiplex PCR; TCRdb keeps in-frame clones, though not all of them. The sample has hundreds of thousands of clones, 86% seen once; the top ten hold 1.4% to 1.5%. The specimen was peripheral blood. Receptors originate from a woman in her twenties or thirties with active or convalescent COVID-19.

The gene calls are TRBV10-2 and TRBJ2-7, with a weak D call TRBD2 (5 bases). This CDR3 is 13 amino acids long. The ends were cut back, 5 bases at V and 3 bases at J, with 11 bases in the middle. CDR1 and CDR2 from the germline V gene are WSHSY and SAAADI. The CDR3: CASSRLAYYEQYF. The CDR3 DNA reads TGCGCCAGCAGTCGTCTAGCTTACTACGAGCAGTACTTC.

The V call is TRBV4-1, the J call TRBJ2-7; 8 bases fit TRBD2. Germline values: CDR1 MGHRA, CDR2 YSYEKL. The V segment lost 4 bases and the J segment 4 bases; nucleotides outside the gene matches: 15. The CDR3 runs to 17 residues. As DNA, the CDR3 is TGCGCCAGCAGCCCGCCTGGGCCGAGCGGGAGTGGGTACGAGCAGTACTTC. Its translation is CASSPPGPSGSGYEQYF.

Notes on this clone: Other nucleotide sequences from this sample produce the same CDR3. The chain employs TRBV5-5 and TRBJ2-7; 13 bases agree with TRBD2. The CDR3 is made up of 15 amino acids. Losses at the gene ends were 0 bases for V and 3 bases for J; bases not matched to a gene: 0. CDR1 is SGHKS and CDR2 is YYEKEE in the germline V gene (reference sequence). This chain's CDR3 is CASSLGLAGGYEQYF. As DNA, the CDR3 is TGTGCCAGCAGCTTGGGACTAGCGGGGGGCTACGAGCAGTACTTC.

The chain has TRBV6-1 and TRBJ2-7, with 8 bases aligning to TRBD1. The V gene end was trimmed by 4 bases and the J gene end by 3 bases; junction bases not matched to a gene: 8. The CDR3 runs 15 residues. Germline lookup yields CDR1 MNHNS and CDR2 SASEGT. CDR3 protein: CASSGAGTGGYEQYF. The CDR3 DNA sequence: TGTGCCAGCAGTGGAGCCGGGACAGGAGGCTACGAGCAGTACTTC.

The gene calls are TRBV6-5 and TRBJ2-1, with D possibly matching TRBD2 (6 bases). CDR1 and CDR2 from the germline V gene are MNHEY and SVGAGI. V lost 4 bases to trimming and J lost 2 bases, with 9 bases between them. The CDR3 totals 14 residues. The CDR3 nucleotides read TGTGCCAGCAGTTGGGAGGAGCCCTACAATGAGCAGTTCTTC. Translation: CASSWEEPYNEQFF.

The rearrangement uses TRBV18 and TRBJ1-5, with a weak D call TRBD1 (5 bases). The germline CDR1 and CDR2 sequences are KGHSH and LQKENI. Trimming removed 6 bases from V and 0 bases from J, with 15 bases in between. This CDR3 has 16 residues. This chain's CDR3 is CASSDIGGSSNQPQHF. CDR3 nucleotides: TGTGCCAGCTCGGACATCGGGGGGAGTAGCAATCAGCCCCAGCATTTT. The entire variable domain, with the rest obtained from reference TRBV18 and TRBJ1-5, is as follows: NAGVMQNPRHLVRRRGQEARLRCSPMKGHSHVYWYRQLPEEGLKFMVYLQKENIIDESGMPKERFSAEFPKEGPSILRIQQVVRGDSAAYFCASSDIGGSSNQPQHFGDGTRLSIL.

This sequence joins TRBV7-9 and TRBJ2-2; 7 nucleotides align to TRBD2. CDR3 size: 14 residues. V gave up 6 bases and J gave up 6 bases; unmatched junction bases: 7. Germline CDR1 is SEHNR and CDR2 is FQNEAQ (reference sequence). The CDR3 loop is CASRESGLAGELFF. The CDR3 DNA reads TGTGCCAGCAGGGAGAGTGGACTAGCCGGGGAGCTGTTTTTT.

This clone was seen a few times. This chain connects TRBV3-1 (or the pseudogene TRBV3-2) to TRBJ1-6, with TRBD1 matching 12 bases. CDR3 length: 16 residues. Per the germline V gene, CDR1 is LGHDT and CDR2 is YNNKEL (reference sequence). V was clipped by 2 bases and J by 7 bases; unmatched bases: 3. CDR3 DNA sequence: TGTGCCAGCAGCCAAATTGGGACAGGGGGCAATTCACCCCTCCACTTT. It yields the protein CASSQIGTGGNSPLHF.

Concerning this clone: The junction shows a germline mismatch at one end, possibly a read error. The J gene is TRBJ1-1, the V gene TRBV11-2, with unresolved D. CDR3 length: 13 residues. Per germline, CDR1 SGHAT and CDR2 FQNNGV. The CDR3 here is CASNLGSAGEAFF. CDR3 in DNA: TGTGCCAGCAACTTAGGTTCCGCTGGCGAAGCTTTCTTT.

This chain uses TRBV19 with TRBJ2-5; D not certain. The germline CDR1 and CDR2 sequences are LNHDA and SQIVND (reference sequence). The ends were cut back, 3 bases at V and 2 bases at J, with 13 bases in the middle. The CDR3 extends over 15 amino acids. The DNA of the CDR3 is TGTGCCAGTAGTATCGAGTATGGGCTACAAGAGACCCAGTACTTC. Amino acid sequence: CASSIEYGLQETQYF.

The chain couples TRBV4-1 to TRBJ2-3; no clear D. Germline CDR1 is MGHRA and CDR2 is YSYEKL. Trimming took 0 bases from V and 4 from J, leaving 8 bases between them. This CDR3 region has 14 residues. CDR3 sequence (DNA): TGCGCCAGCAGCCAAGAGATCCAGGCAGATACGCAGTATTTT. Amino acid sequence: CASSQEIQADTQYF.

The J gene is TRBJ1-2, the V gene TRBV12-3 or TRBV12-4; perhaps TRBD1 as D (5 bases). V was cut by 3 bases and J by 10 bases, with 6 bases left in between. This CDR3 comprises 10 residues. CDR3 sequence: CASSLGPYTF. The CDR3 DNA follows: TGTGCCAGCAGTTTGGGGCCCTACACCTTC.

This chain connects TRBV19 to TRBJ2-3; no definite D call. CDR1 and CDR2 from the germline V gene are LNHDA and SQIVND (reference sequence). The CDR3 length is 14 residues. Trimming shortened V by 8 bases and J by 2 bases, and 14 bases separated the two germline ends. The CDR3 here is CASRLPGDTDTQYF. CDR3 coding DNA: TGTGCCAGTCGCTTGCCAGGTGACACAGATACGCAGTATTTT.